The clone carrying this TCR beta chain was picked up a small number of times. The record originates from a study of response to subunit inactivated influenza vaccine. The CDR3 spans 13 residues. The trim removed 6 bases at V and 0 bases at J, leaving 2 bases unmatched. MiXCR, applied by TCRdb to the RT-PCR reads, yields one record per CDR3 protein. The sample has 500,000 to 550,000 distinct CDR3 sequences; approximately 24% are singletons. This sample was shared with a second study, whose subject was T cells expressing NK-cell markers. Per that paper: As the method of synthesis, 5'RACE template switching with UMIs yielded TCR beta cDNA.

The source was CD4+ T cells sorted from PBMCs, collected about 13 days after vaccination. The V gene is TRBV12-3 or TRBV12-4, the J gene TRBJ2-7; 7 bases are a match to TRBD1. The source is a man aged 45-65 years who received an inactivated influenza vaccine. CDR3 bases: TGTGCCAGCAGGGGACAGAACTCCTACGAGCAGTACTTC. Amino acid sequence: CASRGQNSYEQYF.